This TCR beta chain was found in a study of blood T cell repertoires in COVID-19. In the original workflow: Amplified reference gene primers provided the basis for estimating nucleated cell counts. Repertoires were generated with immunoSEQ multiplex PCR, while TCRdb's copy carries only in-frame clones and drops some. The V and J calls and clone size come from that table; D and trimming were worked out from the DNA. The sample lists about 69,000 clones; around 80% were seen once. The sample comprised peripheral blood. This clonotype was sampled from a man between 45 and 60 years old with COVID-19, enrolled during active disease.

The CDR3, as DNA: TGTGCCAGCAGTTACGGGAGAGGGGGCTATCAGCCCCAGCATTTT. Residues: CASSYGRGGYQPQHF. The chain is built from TRBV6-6 and TRBJ1-5; TRBD1 aligns across 7 bases. With 2 bases clipped from V and 5 bases from J, the junction kept 6 bases outside the gene matches. CDR3 length: 15 residues. Germline loops: CDR1 MNHNY, CDR2 SVGAGI (reference sequence).